This T cell receptor (beta chain) originates from a study of blood T cell repertoires in COVID-19. On the study more broadly: COVID-19 samples from acute and convalescent phases originated in the United States, Italy and Spain.

Using immunoSEQ multiplex PCR, the repertoire was profiled, and TCRdb retains in-frame clones only, with some absent. The profile covers tens of thousands of clones, with around nine tenths appearing a single time and about 8% taken by the ten largest. Germline lookup yields CDR1 SGHDT and CDR2 YYEEEE. Unmatched junction bases numbered 3, after V lost 2 bases and J lost 2 bases. The CDR3 consists of 14 residues. This rearrangement joins TRBV5-6 to TRBJ2-7, with 8 bases that match TRBD2. The receptor's source is a human donor in a cohort sampled during active COVID-19. Specimen: peripheral blood. The CDR3 region has the DNA TGTGCCAGCAGCTTCACTAGCGGAACCTACGAGCAGTACTTC. Encoded protein: CASSFTSGTYEQYF. The full variable domain, rest sourced from reference TRBV5-6 and TRBJ2-7, is DAGVTQSPTHLIKTRGQQVTLRCSPKSGHDTVSWYQQALGQGPQFIFQYYEEEERQRGNFPDRFSGHQFPNYSSELNVNALLLGDSALYLCASSFTSGTYEQYFGPGTRLTVT.